One sample yielded the 24 T cell receptor beta chains listed below, sequenced in a study of blood T cell repertoires in COVID-19 (dated by TCRdb to 2018 to 2021). The library was generated by the immunoSEQ multiplex PCR assay. The source is immuneACCESS, and TCRdb retained only in-frame sequences with V and J called. Part of the clones is not carried over; for the studies checked, unresolved V genes explain less than half of this, and the remainder is unexplained. A total of a few hundred thousand clones appear in this sample, roughly 87% of them only once. The top ten clonotypes cover roughly 1% of the sample. Material for sequencing was PBMCs or T cells enriched from blood (not recorded which). The receptors stem from a woman between 25 and 40 years old who had recovered from COVID-19.

The J gene is TRBJ2-5, the V gene TRBV27, with no clear D. V was cut by 5 bases and J by 5 bases, with 12 bases left in between. CDR1 and CDR2 (germline): MNHEY, SMNVEV (reference sequence). CDR3 size: 13 residues. The CDR3 nucleotides read TGTGCCAGCAGTCTTGAGCGACGGGAGACCCAGTACTTC. Its protein is CASSLERRETQYF.

J is TRBJ1-4 and V is TRBV4-2; no firm D call. This CDR3 is 15 amino acids long. Germline V gene sequence: CDR1 LGHNA, CDR2 YNFKEQ. The ends were cut back, 4 bases at V and 7 bases at J, with 16 bases in the middle. CDR3 amino acids: CASSLNPDRVEKLFF. The CDR3 nucleotides read TGTGCCAGCAGCCTTAACCCGGATCGGGTTGAAAAACTGTTTTTT.

The chain combines TRBV29-1 with TRBJ2-1; D possibly corresponds to TRBD1 (5 bases). Germline assignment: CDR1 SQVTM and CDR2 ANQGSEA. The V gene lost 3 bases and the J gene lost 3 bases, with 12 bases spanning the gap. The CDR3 is made up of 14 amino acids. CDR3 amino acids: CSVDVSGLYNEQFF. CDR3 DNA: TGCAGCGTTGATGTCTCAGGGCTCTACAATGAGCAGTTCTTC.

As DNA, the CDR3 is TGTGCCAGTAAGAGCGGGGGTAACACCGGGGAGCTGTTTTTT. As protein: CASKSGGNTGELFF. V is TRBV19 and J is TRBJ2-2; 8 bases line up with TRBD2. The CDR3 has 14 amino acids. The germline V gene encodes CDR1 LNHDA and CDR2 SQIVND (reference sequence). V was clipped by 7 bases and J by 2 bases; unmatched bases: 3.

The genes are TRBV28 and TRBJ2-7; 7 bases align to TRBD2. Per the germline V gene, CDR1 is MDHEN and CDR2 is SYDVKM. The V and J ends lost 8 bases and 2 bases, in that order; junction bases with no gene match: 3. The CDR3 sequence is 12 residues long. The CDR3 DNA reads as TGTGCCAGCTGGGCGGGGGCCTACGAGCAGTACTTC. It specifies CASWAGAYEQYF. The full variable domain, in which reference TRBV28 and TRBJ2-7 provide the parts outside the CDR3, is DVKVTQSSRYLVKRTGEKVFLECVQDMDHENMFWYRQDPGLGLRLIYFSYDVKMKEKGDIPEGYSVSREKKERFSLILESASTNQTSMYLCASWAGAYEQYFGPGTRLTVT.

The genes are TRBV12-5 and TRBJ2-3; TRBD2 matches 8 bases. Germline assignment: CDR1 LGHNT and CDR2 FRNRAP. With V trimmed by 4 bases and J by 5 bases, 5 bases remained unmatched. This CDR3 comprises 14 residues. The CDR3 DNA is TGTGCTAGTGGTTCAGCGGGGGAAGGAGATACGCAGTATTTT. It yields the protein CASGSAGEGDTQYF.

This clone appeared once. The chain joins TRBV10-3 to TRBJ2-2, with 7 bases lining up with TRBD1. The CDR3 consists of 14 residues. The junction had 8 bases not matched to a gene; V was cut back by 7 bases and J by 6 bases. Germline V gene data show CDR1 as ENHRY and CDR2 as SYGVKD. The CDR3 nucleotides read TGTGCCATCAAGGGACAGATAGACCCCGGGGAGCTGTTTTTT. Its protein product is CAIKGQIDPGELFF.

This rearrangement joins TRBV28 to TRBJ2-2, with D possibly matching TRBD2 (7 bases). Between the trimmed V and J ends, which lost 9 bases and 5 bases, there was a span of 16 bases. The germline V gene has CDR1 MDHEN and CDR2 SYDVKM. CDR3 length: 14 amino acids. In DNA form, the CDR3 reads TGTGCCAGTCGAGGAGGGGGGGCGACCGGGGAGCTGTTTTTT. It specifies CASRGGGATGELFF. Filled out from reference TRBV28 and TRBJ2-2, the complete variable domain reads DVKVTQSSRYLVKRTGEKVFLECVQDMDHENMFWYRQDPGLGLRLIYFSYDVKMKEKGDIPEGYSVSREKKERFSLILESASTNQTSMYLCASRGGGATGELFFGEGSRLTVL.

The chain is built from TRBV13 and TRBJ1-4, with 8 bases identical to TRBD1. This CDR3 contains 14 residues. Germline loops: CDR1 PRHDT, CDR2 FYEKMQ (reference sequence). V was clipped by 5 bases and J by 8 bases; unmatched bases: 7. CDR3 sequence (DNA): TGTGCCAGCAGCCGACAGGGGCAGAGAGAAAAACTGTTTTTT. Encoded protein: CASSRQGQREKLFF.

The rearrangement joins TRBV18 to TRBJ2-5; 9 bases agree with TRBD2. V shed 2 bases and J 2 bases; nucleotides not matched to a gene: 12. CDR3 length equals 18 residues. Per germline, CDR1 KGHSH and CDR2 LQKENI. CDR3 bases: TGTGCCAGCTCACCAAACCAAGGCCTAGCGGGGAGGCAAGAGACCCAGTACTTC. It specifies CASSPNQGLAGRQETQYF.

The chain joins TRBV4-1 to TRBJ2-5; D may be TRBD2 (6 bases). The germline V gene has CDR1 MGHRA and CDR2 YSYEKL. Trimming cost V 1 base and J 3 bases, with 18 bases left between them. There are 17 residues in the CDR3. The CDR3: CASSQGGGRTREETQYF. DNA for the CDR3: TGCGCCAGCAGCCAAGGGGGAGGCCGAACAAGGGAAGAGACCCAGTACTTC.

The chain joins TRBV30 to TRBJ1-4; maybe TRBD1 (6 bases). Germline-derived CDR1 and CDR2 are GTSNPN and SVGIG (reference sequence). The CDR3 sequence is 15 residues long. Trimming cost V 7 bases and J 7 bases, with 22 bases left between them. The CDR3 reads CASRPQGMMTEKLFF. The CDR3 bases are TGTGCCTCCCGGCCCCAGGGGATGATGACTGAAAAACTGTTTTTT.

J is TRBJ2-7 and V is TRBV3-1 (or the pseudogene TRBV3-2); 7 bases match TRBD1. After removal of 4 bases from V and 2 bases from J, the junction contained 5 bases not matched to a gene. This CDR3 comprises 14 residues. CDR1 and CDR2 (germline): LGHDT, YNNKEL (reference sequence). The CDR3 bases are TGTGCCAGCAGCCTCCAACAGGGGCCCTACGAGCAGTACTTC. This encodes CASSLQQGPYEQYF.

The count of this clone is one. The J gene is TRBJ1-3, the V gene TRBV20-1; unclear D gene. CDR1 is DFQATT and CDR2 is SNEGSKA in the germline V gene (reference sequence). V gave up 3 bases and J gave up 0 bases, with 9 bases separating them. The CDR3 runs to 14 residues. CDR3 sequence (DNA): TGCAGTGCTAGTGTCTCGAGCTCTGGAAACACCATATATTTT. This encodes CSASVSSSGNTIYF.

The J gene is TRBJ1-5, the V gene TRBV5-6; 8 bases are a match to TRBD1. This CDR3 comprises 14 residues. Germline loops: CDR1 SGHDT, CDR2 YYEEEE. V lost 4 bases and J lost 2; bases outside the gene matches: 2. The CDR3 sequence is CASSLDRGNQPQHF. The CDR3, as DNA: TGTGCCAGCAGCCTGGACAGGGGCAATCAGCCCCAGCATTTT.

The chain joins TRBV2 to TRBJ2-7, with D perhaps TRBD2 (5 bases). CDR1 is SNHLY and CDR2 is FYNNEI in the germline V gene. Trimming took off 0 bases at V and 3 bases at J, with 12 bases between the two ends. The CDR3 length is 15 residues. This CDR3 is CASSEAVSGIYEQYF. CDR3 bases: TGTGCCAGCAGTGAAGCAGTGTCGGGAATCTACGAGCAGTACTTC.

Note on this clone: This CDR3 is also generated by other DNA sequences in the sample. The genes are TRBV19 and TRBJ2-7; the match to TRBD1 covers 7 bases. With V trimmed by 2 bases and J by 0 bases, 1 base remained unmatched. This CDR3 comprises 14 residues. From germline, CDR1 is LNHDA and CDR2 SQIVND (reference sequence). CDR3 sequence (DNA): TGTGCCAGTAGTATAAGGGGGCCCTCCTACGAGCAGTACTTC. Translation gives CASSIRGPSYEQYF.

The CDR3: CASSFTSGLNNEQFF. Written as DNA, the CDR3 is TGTGCCAGCAGCTTTACGTCAGGGCTCAACAATGAGCAGTTCTTC. V gene TRBV7-2 combines with J gene TRBJ2-1; D is possibly TRBD1 (5 bases). CDR1 and CDR2 (germline): SGHTA, FQGNSA. Between the trimmed V and J ends, which lost 3 bases and 5 bases, there was a span of 14 bases. The CDR3 totals 15 residues.

The sample holds one count of this clone. The chain carries TRBV5-5 and TRBJ2-4; D is uncertain. V was cut by 3 bases and J by 3 bases, with 10 bases left in between. The CDR3 is 14 residues long. The germline gives CDR1 SGHKS, CDR2 YYEKEE (reference sequence). CDR3 nucleotides: TGTGCCAGCAGCTCCCTCAGTGGCAAAAACATTCAGTACTTC. This sequence encodes CASSSLSGKNIQYF.

This clone has just a few counts. This sequence joins TRBV9 and TRBJ1-1; D possibly corresponds to TRBD1 (5 bases). The CDR3 runs to 22 residues. CDR1 and CDR2 (germline): SGDLS, YYNGEE. The V gene lost 4 bases and the J gene lost 2 bases, with 36 bases spanning the gap. The CDR3 bases are TGTGCCAGCAGCCTGAATCTACCTGGGACGGGAGCCGCCATTCCCCTAAACACTGAAGCTTTCTTT. Translating gives CASSLNLPGTGAAIPLNTEAFF.

The CDR3 DNA is TGCGCCAGCAGCGTAGGACAGAGCCCCTACAATGAGCAGTTCTTC. This gives the protein CASSVGQSPYNEQFF. This sequence joins TRBV5-1 and TRBJ2-1, with D perhaps matching TRBD1 (6 bases). The V gene lost 4 bases and the J gene lost 2 bases, with 13 bases spanning the gap. Per the germline V gene, CDR1 is SGHRS and CDR2 is YFSETQ. This CDR3 has 15 residues.

The chain employs TRBV2 and TRBJ1-5, with 10 positions matching TRBD1. The CDR3 contains 15 residues. In germline, CDR1 is SNHLY, CDR2 FYNNEI. The ends lost 6 bases at V and 7 bases at J; junction bases unmatched: 9. The CDR3 region has the DNA TGTGCCAGCAGCCGACAGGGGGCGCCGGGACAGCCCCAGCATTTT. Protein product: CASSRQGAPGQPQHF.

The genes are TRBV6-5 and TRBJ1-1; D unclear. V lost 4 bases, J lost 6 bases, and 12 bases lay in between. This CDR3 has 13 residues. Germline CDR1 and CDR2: MNHEY and SVGAGI. CDR3 sequence reads: CASSSTGYPEAFF. The CDR3 coding sequence is TGTGCCAGCAGTTCCACGGGGTACCCTGAAGCTTTCTTT.

The chain uses TRBV15 and TRBJ2-2; 7 positions agree with TRBD1. The V gene's germline CDR1 is LNHNV and CDR2 YYDKDF (reference sequence). The CDR3 spans 17 residues. V lost 5 bases to trimming and J lost 0 bases; unmatched junction nucleotides: 9. The CDR3 loop reads CATSGPTGTANTGELFF. For the CDR3, the DNA is TGTGCCACCAGCGGTCCGACCGGGACAGCGAACACCGGGGAGCTGTTTTTT.